A selection of T cell receptor beta chains follows, all from one sample in a study of identifying expanded T cells in peripheral blood. Profiling relied on immunoSEQ multiplex PCR, and the TCRdb table lists in-frame clones only, not all of them. Of some 120,000 clones listed, around 84% were seen once; the top ten hold roughly 3.3%. The sample comprised blood. The source of these receptors is a person between 18 and 69 years old in good health. Both conserved end residues are part of each CDR3. A D gene is named only where the DNA matches it firmly. Clone size is shown for a subset of rows, as once, few, many or a class of expanded clone.

v_call,d_call,clone_size,j_call,cdr3_aa,cdr3_nt
TRBV5-4,TRBD2,once,TRBJ2-5,CASSPNRGGETQYF,TGTGCCAGCAGCCCAAATCGGGGGGGGGAGACCCAGTACTTC
TRBV4-1,.,once,TRBJ1-4,CASSPSRRGANEKLFF,TGCGCCAGCAGCCCATCGCGCCGGGGGGCTAATGAAAAACTGTTTTTT
TRBV2,.,.,TRBJ1-5,CASSGGTNQPQHF,TGTGCCAGCAGTGGTGGTACCAATCAGCCCCAGCATTTT
TRBV4-3,TRBD1,.,TRBJ2-7,CASSLNRGTTHEQYF,TGCGCCAGCAGCCTGAACAGGGGAACTACCCACGAGCAGTACTTC
TRBV7-2,.,.,TRBJ2-3,CASRPGPGDTQYF,TGTGCCAGCAGACCTGGTCCTGGGGATACGCAGTATTTT
TRBV5-1,TRBD2,.,TRBJ2-7,CASSLMAGGGDEQYF,TGCGCCAGCAGCTTGATGGCGGGGGGCGGGGACGAGCAGTACTTC
TRBV6-5,TRBD1,.,TRBJ1-4,CASSYSSGQGEKLFF,TGTGCCAGCAGTTACTCGTCGGGACAGGGGGAAAAACTGTTTTTT
TRBV4-3,.,.,TRBJ1-2,CASSRDLQEHYGYTF,TGCGCCAGCAGCCGGGACCTGCAGGAGCACTATGGCTACACCTTC
TRBV7-6,.,.,TRBJ1-1,CASSLGGGTTNTEAFF,TGTGCCAGCAGCTTGGGGGGGGGTACCACGAACACTGAAGCTTTCTTT
TRBV6-5,.,.,TRBJ1-6,CASTTVNSPLHF,TGTGCCAGCACCACAGTTAATTCACCCCTCCACTTT
TRBV5-6,TRBD1,.,TRBJ1-2,CASSIQGVGYTF,TGTGCCAGCAGCATACAGGGGGTCGGCTACACCTTC
TRBV7-9,TRBD1,.,TRBJ1-1,CASSETGGFLNTEAFF,TGTGCCAGCAGCGAGACAGGGGGCTTTCTTAACACTGAAGCTTTCTTT
TRBV4-1,TRBD1,once,TRBJ1-2,CASSQVGTGNYGYTF,TGCGCCAGCAGCCAAGTTGGGACAGGCAACTATGGCTACACCTTC
TRBV7-8,.,.,TRBJ2-1,CASSLVRGTVPLVGQFF,TGTGCCAGCAGCTTAGTGCGCGGGACAGTTCCCCTCGTCGGGCAGTTCTTC
TRBV5-4,TRBD1,.,TRBJ1-2,CASSSGQVYGYTF,TGTGCCAGCAGCTCTGGACAGGTCTATGGCTACACCTTC
TRBV6-5,TRBD1,.,TRBJ2-7,CASTLGQGVYEQYF,TGTGCCAGCACCCTGGGACAGGGGGTATACGAGCAGTACTTC
TRBV2,TRBD1,.,TRBJ1-5,CASRRTGTGNQPQHF,TGTGCCAGCAGGAGGACCGGGACAGGGAATCAGCCCCAGCATTTT
TRBV7-2,.,.,TRBJ2-5,CASSSQSRETQYF,TGTGCCAGCAGCTCCCAGTCTAGGGAGACCCAGTACTTC
TRBV10-3,TRBD1,.,TRBJ1-2,CAIRGRDRAGGYTF,TGTGCCATCAGAGGCCGGGACAGGGCGGGTGGCTACACCTTC
TRBV11-2,TRBD1,.,TRBJ1-1,CASSLGQATEAFF,TGTGCCAGCAGCCTTGGACAGGCCACTGAAGCTTTCTTT
TRBV5-4,.,once,TRBJ1-1,CASSLDQEVRTEAFF,TGTGCCAGCAGCTTGGATCAGGAGGTGAGGACTGAAGCTTTCTTT
TRBV6-5,.,.,TRBJ1-6,CASSDSSYNSPLHF,TGTGCCAGCAGTGACAGTTCCTATAATTCACCCCTCCACTTT
TRBV6-1,.,.,TRBJ2-7,CASVSQARLYEQYF,TGTGCCAGCGTCAGCCAGGCCAGGCTCTACGAGCAGTACTTC
TRBV5-8,.,.,TRBJ2-5,CASRKTGFVAETQYF,TGTGCCAGCAGAAAAACAGGGTTTGTTGCAGAGACCCAGTACTTC
TRBV11-3,.,.,TRBJ2-5,CASSRQLTQETQYF,TGTGCCAGCAGCCGACAGTTGACACAAGAGACCCAGTACTTC
TRBV5-6,.,.,TRBJ1-5,CASSLLGSNQPQHF,TGTGCCAGCAGCTTATTGGGTAGCAATCAGCCCCAGCATTTT
TRBV7-5,.,.,TRBJ2-3,CARSFNGARREDTQYF,TGTGCCAGAAGCTTCAACGGGGCAAGAAGGGAAGATACGCAGTATTTT
TRBV5-1,.,.,TRBJ1-5,CASREGENQPQHF,TGCGCCAGCAGGGAGGGGGAGAATCAGCCCCAGCATTTT
TRBV6-5,TRBD2,.,TRBJ2-1,CASTPVGGKDEQFF,TGTGCCAGCACCCCAGTGGGGGGGAAGGATGAGCAGTTCTTC
TRBV14,TRBD1,.,TRBJ2-3,CASSRGGTGKTDTQYF,TGTGCCAGCAGCCGAGGTGGGACAGGGAAAACAGATACGCAGTATTTT
TRBV5-1,.,.,TRBJ1-4,CASRAGTVNEKLFF,TGCGCCAGCAGGGCCGGGACGGTGAATGAAAAACTGTTTTTT
TRBV7-3,.,.,TRBJ2-6,CASSLHRSGANVLTF,TGTGCCAGCAGCCTACATCGCTCTGGGGCCAACGTCCTGACTTTC
TRBV16,.,.,TRBJ2-2,CASSQPYTGELFF,TGTGCCAGCAGCCAACCGTATACCGGGGAGCTGTTTTTT
TRBV6-1,.,.,TRBJ1-4,CASSATRARGEKLFF,TGTGCCAGCAGTGCAACCAGGGCCCGGGGGGAAAAACTGTTTTTT
TRBV6-1,.,.,TRBJ2-5,CASRWTPQETQYF,TGTGCCAGCAGATGGACACCCCAAGAGACCCAGTACTTC
TRBV7-9,.,.,TRBJ2-5,CASSPRQGQGSTQYF,TGTGCCAGCAGCCCTCGGCAGGGCCAGGGGTCGACCCAGTACTTC
TRBV29-1,TRBD1,.,TRBJ2-7,CSVGQGAYEQYF,TGCAGCGTTGGGCAGGGGGCCTACGAGCAGTACTTC
TRBV6-6,.,few,TRBJ1-2,CASSPSRQGYTF,TGTGCCAGCAGCCCAAGCCGCCAGGGCTACACCTTC
TRBV7-9,TRBD1,once,TRBJ2-1,CASSPTSDRGRYNEQFF,TGTGCCAGCAGCCCTACCTCGGACAGGGGGCGATACAATGAGCAGTTCTTC
TRBV7-2,.,.,TRBJ2-2,CAMQRGQPNTGELFF,TGTGCCATGCAACGGGGGCAACCGAACACCGGGGAGCTGTTTTTT
TRBV9,.,.,TRBJ2-5,CASSGWNQETQYF,TGTGCCAGCAGCGGGTGGAACCAAGAGACCCAGTACTTC
TRBV5-1,.,few,TRBJ1-1,CASSSGWSADTTEAFF,TGCGCCAGCAGCTCAGGTTGGTCGGCGGATACCACTGAAGCTTTCTTT
TRBV7-2,.,.,TRBJ1-6,CASSLKGQGYSAYNSPLHF,TGTGCCAGCAGCTTGAAGGGTCAGGGATATTCGGCCTATAATTCACCCCTCCACTTT
TRBV14,.,.,TRBJ1-3,CASSQSGNTIYF,TGTGCCAGCAGCCAGTCGGGAAACACCATATATTTT
TRBV19,TRBD1,.,TRBJ1-4,CASTPTGSNEKLFF,TGTGCCAGTACCCCGACAGGGTCTAATGAAAAACTGTTTTTT
TRBV5-5,TRBD2,.,TRBJ2-6,CASSWAGGSGANVLTF,TGTGCCAGCAGCTGGGCGGGGGGCTCTGGGGCCAACGTCCTGACTTTC
TRBV27,.,.,TRBJ2-5,CASSPWARGQETQYF,TGTGCCAGCAGCCCCTGGGCCCGAGGCCAAGAGACCCAGTACTTC
TRBV9,.,.,TRBJ1-3,CASSGAASGNTIYF,TGTGCCAGCAGCGGGGCAGCCTCTGGAAACACCATATATTTT
TRBV18,.,.,TRBJ1-1,CASSPDTNTEAFF,TGTGCCAGCTCACCTGATACGAACACTGAAGCTTTCTTT
TRBV30,.,.,TRBJ2-7,CAWSGGSDYEQYF,TGTGCCTGGAGCGGTGGGTCAGACTACGAGCAGTACTTC
TRBV5-1,.,.,TRBJ2-1,CASSLRGLSRGDTRRNEQFF,TGCGCCAGCAGCCTTCGAGGGCTTTCGCGTGGGGACACCAGAAGGAATGAGCAGTTCTTC
TRBV6-4,TRBD2,.,TRBJ2-3,CASAQTSGGGTDTQYF,TGTGCCAGCGCCCAGACTAGCGGGGGGGGCACAGATACGCAGTATTTT
TRBV30,.,.,TRBJ2-3,CAWSGYASTDTQYF,TGTGCCTGGTCAGGGTACGCTAGCACAGATACGCAGTATTTT
TRBV11-2,TRBD2,.,TRBJ2-3,CASSLLASGGGDTQYF,TGTGCCAGCAGCTTGCTCGCTAGCGGGGGCGGGGATACGCAGTATTTT
TRBV11-2,TRBD2,.,TRBJ2-3,CASSWRSGRGGSDTQYF,TGTGCCAGCAGCTGGCGTTCAGGGCGGGGGGGATCAGATACGCAGTATTTT
TRBV4-3,TRBD1,.,TRBJ1-6,CASSQDLPGQGAGYNSPLHF,TGCGCCAGCAGCCAAGACCTCCCCGGACAGGGGGCCGGCTATAATTCACCCCTCCACTTT
TRBV7-6,.,.,TRBJ2-7,CASSSGPQAVYEQYF,TGTGCCAGCAGCTCCGGGCCCCAGGCCGTCTACGAGCAGTACTTC